This entry is about one TCR beta chain. This sample is part of a study of blood T cell repertoires in COVID-19. About the research overall: COVID-19 samples, acute and convalescent, were from the United States, Italy and Spain.

V shed 1 base, J shed 4 bases, and the junction held 2 bases outside the gene matches. The germline gives CDR1 LGHNA, CDR2 YNFKEQ. The CDR3 sequence is 15 residues long. In the authors' workflow: Amplification of reference gene primers provided the estimated nucleated cell counts. Profiled with immunoSEQ multiplex PCR; TCRdb holds only in-frame clones, not every one. Clonal size and the V and J genes are those of that table, whereas D and trimming came from the DNA. The data show around 130,000 clones, with 70% to 80% seen just once and 15% to 20% held by the top ten. The receptor was derived from a man aged 50-59 years with acute or convalescent COVID-19. Specimen: peripheral blood. The chain carries TRBV4-2 and TRBJ2-1, with 9 bases lining up with TRBD2. CDR3 sequence reads: CASSQGGGAYNEQFF. The CDR3 region has the DNA TGTGCCAGCAGCCAAGGCGGGGGGGCGTACAATGAGCAGTTCTTC.